The rows below give T cell receptor beta chains drawn from one sample of a study of blood T cell repertoires in COVID-19. This table comes from immunoSEQ multiplex PCR, and its TCRdb copy is limited to in-frame clones, with some not included. Of approximately 170,000 clones in the sample, about 86% were seen once. Sequencing was carried out using peripheral blood. The origin of the receptors is a man aged 18-30 years with active or convalescent COVID-19. Each CDR3 is given with its conserved first and last residue. Fields, in order: CDR3 protein, CDR3 DNA, clone size, V gene, D gene, J gene. A D gene is named only where the DNA matches it firmly. Clone size, where shown, is once, few, many, or a class for clones that have expanded.

CDR3aa: CAISESGSFYEQYF
CDR3nt: TGTGCCATCAGTGAGTCGGGCAGCTTCTACGAGCAGTACTTC
abundance: .
v_gene: TRBV10-3
d_gene: .
j_gene: TRBJ2-7

CDR3aa: CAPRAQEGRGFNTGELFF
CDR3nt: TGTGCCCCACGCGCTCAAGAGGGTAGGGGGTTTAACACCGGGGAGCTGTTTTTT
abundance: .
v_gene: TRBV24-1
d_gene: .
j_gene: TRBJ2-2

CDR3aa: CASRGPGQAGNTIYF
CDR3nt: TGTGCCAGCAGGGGCCCGGGACAGGCTGGAAACACCATATATTTT
abundance: .
v_gene: TRBV6-4
d_gene: TRBD1
j_gene: TRBJ1-3

CDR3aa: CASSLGQGHEQYF
CDR3nt: TGCGCCAGCAGCCTCGGACAGGGTCACGAGCAGTACTTC
abundance: once
v_gene: TRBV5-1
d_gene: TRBD1
j_gene: TRBJ2-7

CDR3aa: CASSFRPTGISTDTQYF
CDR3nt: TGCGCCAGCAGCTTTCGACCGACAGGCATTAGCACAGATACGCAGTATTTT
abundance: .
v_gene: TRBV5-1
d_gene: .
j_gene: TRBJ2-3

CDR3aa: CASSQASLTGELFF
CDR3nt: TGTGCCAGCAGCCAAGCCTCCCTTACCGGGGAGCTGTTTTTT
abundance: .
v_gene: TRBV4-2
d_gene: .
j_gene: TRBJ2-2

CDR3aa: CASSVLVNEQFF
CDR3nt: TGTGCCAGCAGTGTACTAGTCAATGAGCAGTTCTTC
abundance: .
v_gene: TRBV2
d_gene: .
j_gene: TRBJ2-1

CDR3aa: CASSFGQGNQPQHF
CDR3nt: TGTGCCAGCAGCTTCGGACAGGGCAATCAGCCCCAGCATTTT
abundance: .
v_gene: TRBV7-2
d_gene: TRBD1
j_gene: TRBJ1-5

CDR3aa: CASSSQGSTLHF
CDR3nt: TGTGCCAGCAGTTCGCAGGGGAGTACCCTCCACTTT
abundance: .
v_gene: TRBV27
d_gene: .
j_gene: TRBJ1-6

CDR3aa: CASSGPGQGNAEQFF
CDR3nt: TGTGCCAGCTCAGGACCGGGACAGGGCAATGCTGAGCAGTTCTTC
abundance: .
v_gene: TRBV18
d_gene: TRBD1
j_gene: TRBJ2-1

CDR3aa: CASSHGRDYEQYF
CDR3nt: TGTGCCAGCAGTCACGGCCGGGACTACGAGCAGTACTTC
abundance: .
v_gene: TRBV12-3/TRBV12-4
d_gene: .
j_gene: TRBJ2-7

CDR3aa: CASSTGQILSYNEQFF
CDR3nt: TGCGCCAGCAGCACTGGACAGATTTTATCCTACAATGAGCAGTTCTTC
abundance: .
v_gene: TRBV5-1
d_gene: .
j_gene: TRBJ2-1

CDR3aa: CATRTVGTGELFF
CDR3nt: TGCGCCACCAGAACGGTTGGTACCGGGGAGCTGTTTTTT
abundance: .
v_gene: TRBV5-1
d_gene: .
j_gene: TRBJ2-2

CDR3aa: CASSILGGETSYEQYF
CDR3nt: TGTGCCAGTAGTATCTTGGGGGGAGAGACTTCCTACGAGCAGTACTTC
abundance: .
v_gene: TRBV19
d_gene: .
j_gene: TRBJ2-7

CDR3aa: CASSPSPGTSTDTQYF
CDR3nt: TGTGCCAGCTCACCATCACCCGGGACTAGCACAGATACGCAGTATTTT
abundance: .
v_gene: TRBV18
d_gene: .
j_gene: TRBJ2-3

CDR3aa: CASSRNLNTEAFF
CDR3nt: TGCGCCAGCAGCAGGAATTTGAACACTGAAGCTTTCTTT
abundance: .
v_gene: TRBV10-1
d_gene: .
j_gene: TRBJ1-1

CDR3aa: CASSEMEGARSYNEQFF
CDR3nt: TGTGCCAGCAGTGAAATGGAGGGGGCCCGATCCTACAATGAGCAGTTCTTC
abundance: .
v_gene: TRBV6-1
d_gene: .
j_gene: TRBJ2-1

CDR3aa: CASSPTGQLNSPLHF
CDR3nt: TGTGCCAGCAGTCCCACGGGACAGCTTAATTCACCCCTCCACTTT
abundance: .
v_gene: TRBV28
d_gene: TRBD1
j_gene: TRBJ1-6

CDR3aa: CASSLGGGGGSGNTIYF
CDR3nt: TGTGCCAGCAGCTTAGGGGGTGGAGGAGGCTCTGGAAACACCATATATTTT
abundance: .
v_gene: TRBV7-2
d_gene: .
j_gene: TRBJ1-3

CDR3aa: CASSPGLHNEQFF
CDR3nt: TGTGCCAGCAGTCCCGGACTACACAATGAGCAGTTCTTC
abundance: .
v_gene: TRBV27
d_gene: .
j_gene: TRBJ2-1

CDR3aa: CASSIERGQLSYNEQFF
CDR3nt: TGTGCCAGTAGTATAGAAAGGGGACAGCTCTCCTACAATGAGCAGTTCTTC
abundance: .
v_gene: TRBV19
d_gene: TRBD1
j_gene: TRBJ2-1

CDR3aa: CASTEQRRGRTYGYTF
CDR3nt: TGTGCCAGTACTGAACAGCGTAGGGGCCGGACCTATGGCTACACCTTC
abundance: .
v_gene: TRBV19
d_gene: .
j_gene: TRBJ1-2

CDR3aa: CASSGRRGGIYEQYF
CDR3nt: TGTGCCAGCAGCGGAAGGCGAGGAGGGATCTACGAGCAGTACTTC
abundance: .
v_gene: TRBV5-4
d_gene: .
j_gene: TRBJ2-7

CDR3aa: CARSLGSGPSNTGELFF
CDR3nt: TGTGCCAGAAGCTTGGGGTCGGGTCCATCGAACACCGGGGAGCTGTTTTTT
abundance: .
v_gene: TRBV5-3
d_gene: .
j_gene: TRBJ2-2

CDR3aa: CASSPILLAGEYNEQFF
CDR3nt: TGTGCCAGCAGTCCCATCTTACTAGCGGGAGAGTACAATGAGCAGTTCTTC
abundance: .
v_gene: TRBV6-2/TRBV6-3
d_gene: TRBD2
j_gene: TRBJ2-1

CDR3aa: CASSRGENSNQPQHF
CDR3nt: TGCGCCAGCAGTCGGGGGGAGAATAGCAATCAGCCCCAGCATTTT
abundance: .
v_gene: TRBV5-1
d_gene: .
j_gene: TRBJ1-5

CDR3aa: CASRRKMNTEAFF
CDR3nt: TGTGCCAGCAGGAGGAAGATGAACACTGAAGCTTTCTTT
abundance: .
v_gene: TRBV6-5
d_gene: .
j_gene: TRBJ1-1

CDR3aa: CASTQREGETQYF
CDR3nt: TGTGCCAGCACTCAGAGGGAGGGAGAGACCCAGTACTTC
abundance: .
v_gene: TRBV28
d_gene: TRBD2
j_gene: TRBJ2-5

CDR3aa: CASSLGLAGNTGELFF
CDR3nt: TGCGCCAGCAGCTTGGGACTAGCGGGAAACACCGGGGAGCTGTTTTTT
abundance: .
v_gene: TRBV5-1
d_gene: TRBD2
j_gene: TRBJ2-2

CDR3aa: CASSPGTSGSYEQYF
CDR3nt: TGTGCCAGCTCACCTGGGACTAGCGGGAGCTACGAGCAGTACTTC
abundance: .
v_gene: TRBV18
d_gene: TRBD2
j_gene: TRBJ2-7

CDR3aa: CASSLGPSQGSYEQYF
CDR3nt: TGCGCCAGCAGCTTGGGGCCTTCGCAGGGTTCCTACGAGCAGTACTTC
abundance: few
v_gene: TRBV5-1
d_gene: .
j_gene: TRBJ2-7

CDR3aa: CASSIPWQSHQPQHF
CDR3nt: TGTGCCAGTAGTATTCCTTGGCAGTCCCATCAGCCCCAGCATTTT
abundance: few
v_gene: TRBV19
d_gene: .
j_gene: TRBJ1-5

CDR3aa: CASSPLVGRSGYTF
CDR3nt: TGCGCCAGCAGCCCCCTCGTGGGCAGAAGTGGCTACACCTTC
abundance: .
v_gene: TRBV5-1
d_gene: .
j_gene: TRBJ1-2

CDR3aa: CASSEPGQSNEKLFF
CDR3nt: TGTGCCAGCAGTGAACCGGGACAGTCGAATGAAAAACTGTTTTTT
abundance: .
v_gene: TRBV28
d_gene: TRBD1
j_gene: TRBJ1-4

CDR3aa: CASSWGQGENQPQHF
CDR3nt: TGTGCCAGCAGCTGGGGACAGGGGGAAAATCAGCCCCAGCATTTT
abundance: .
v_gene: TRBV9
d_gene: TRBD1
j_gene: TRBJ1-5

CDR3aa: CASSPDRESYGYTF
CDR3nt: TGCGCCAGCAGCCCGGACAGGGAAAGCTATGGCTACACCTTC
abundance: once
v_gene: TRBV5-1
d_gene: TRBD1
j_gene: TRBJ1-2

CDR3aa: CSVGASGGAETQYF
CDR3nt: TGCAGCGTTGGGGCTAGCGGGGGTGCGGAGACCCAGTACTTC
abundance: .
v_gene: TRBV29-1
d_gene: TRBD2
j_gene: TRBJ2-5

CDR3aa: CASRYITGELFF
CDR3nt: TGTGCCAGCAGGTACATTACCGGGGAGCTGTTTTTT
abundance: .
v_gene: TRBV7-9
d_gene: .
j_gene: TRBJ2-2

CDR3aa: CATSRDVETGVNYGYTF
CDR3nt: TGTGCCACCAGCAGAGATGTAGAGACAGGGGTAAACTATGGCTACACCTTC
abundance: .
v_gene: TRBV15
d_gene: TRBD1
j_gene: TRBJ1-2

CDR3aa: CASSLAQGARAGANVLTF
CDR3nt: TGCGCCAGCAGCTTGGCACAGGGGGCAAGGGCTGGGGCCAACGTCCTGACTTTC
abundance: .
v_gene: TRBV5-1
d_gene: TRBD1
j_gene: TRBJ2-6

CDR3aa: CASSPGLVPSTDTQYF
CDR3nt: TGTGCCAGCAGTCCCGGACTGGTTCCTAGCACAGATACGCAGTATTTT
abundance: .
v_gene: TRBV27
d_gene: .
j_gene: TRBJ2-3

CDR3aa: CATSPGYEQYF
CDR3nt: TGTGCCACCAGCCCAGGGTACGAGCAGTACTTC
abundance: .
v_gene: TRBV15
d_gene: .
j_gene: TRBJ2-7

CDR3aa: CASKPRANTGELFF
CDR3nt: TGTGCCAGCAAACCCAGGGCGAACACCGGGGAGCTGTTTTTT
abundance: .
v_gene: TRBV27
d_gene: .
j_gene: TRBJ2-2

CDR3aa: CASKRGRNTGELFF
CDR3nt: TGTGCCAGCAAAAGGGGGCGGAACACCGGGGAGCTGTTTTTT
abundance: .
v_gene: TRBV27
d_gene: TRBD1
j_gene: TRBJ2-2

CDR3aa: CASSPGVGSNQPQHF
CDR3nt: TGTGCCAGCAGCCCAGGGGTCGGAAGCAATCAGCCCCAGCATTTT
abundance: .
v_gene: TRBV7-9
d_gene: .
j_gene: TRBJ1-5

CDR3aa: CASSATGFRAGNTIYF
CDR3nt: TGTGCCAGCAGCGCCACAGGGTTCAGAGCTGGAAACACCATATATTTT
abundance: few
v_gene: TRBV27
d_gene: .
j_gene: TRBJ1-3

CDR3aa: CASLGTSGSSQYF
CDR3nt: TGTGCCAGCTTAGGGACTAGCGGGAGTTCGCAGTACTTC
abundance: .
v_gene: TRBV18
d_gene: TRBD2
j_gene: TRBJ2-7

CDR3aa: CASSLRALYTEAFF
CDR3nt: TGTGCCAGCAGTTTACGAGCGTTATACACTGAAGCTTTCTTT
abundance: .
v_gene: TRBV27
d_gene: .
j_gene: TRBJ1-1